Listed here are 2 T cell receptor beta chains from one sample, sequenced in a study of tissue T cells after allogeneic stem cell transplantation. Profiled with immunoSEQ multiplex PCR; TCRdb holds only in-frame clones, not every one. Here the sample spans about 20,000 clones, 72% being singletons. Sequenced material: spleen. Receptor source: a female BALB/c mouse in good health. Strain haplotype (MHC): H2-d.

With respect to this clone: Each gene name is a mouse one. The read ends 1 residue early relative to the CDR3; the germline J gene fills the gap. The J gene is TRBJ2-4, the V gene TRBV4, with 10 bases lining up with TRBD2. CDR1 is LGHDT, CDR2 YNNKQL, per germline (reference sequence). CDR3 length: 14 residues. J gave up 7 bases and V 4 bases, and 5 bases lay outside the gene matches. The CDR3 bases that were read are TGTGCCAGCAGCTTCTGGGGGGGCGGGGACACCTTGTAC. Translating it yields CASSFWGGGDTLY. The whole CDR3 sequence is CASSFWGGGDTLYF.

This clone was seen more than once but under ten times. Gene names follow the mouse nomenclature. Read sequence stops 1 residue before the CDR3 end, and the germline J gene provides the missing end. The chain uses TRBV19 and TRBJ1-3; no reliable D call. The CDR3 sequence is 14 residues long. Germline-derived CDR1 and CDR2 are FNHDT and SITEND (reference sequence). Trimming pared 4 bases from V and 0 bases from J, leaving 8 bases between. This CDR3 reads CASSLDNSGNTLYF. The CDR3 bases that were read are TGTGCCAGCAGTCTCGACAATTCTGGAAATACGCTCTAT.